This T cell receptor beta chain was captured in a study of T cell repertoires in cytomegalovirus infection. Study in general: Public TCR beta signatures indicated both CMV infection and matching HLA type. Study findings and constraints: Identification of carriers of CMV plus the relevant HLA was achieved through cumulative public TCR beta family frequency. The ex vivo response was dominated by HLA-C-restricted CMV-specific TCR beta clonotypes.

TCRdb fed the reads into MiXCR, producing one record per CDR3 protein. In the table there are approximately 7,500 distinct CDR3 sequences, roughly 50% of which are singletons. About this clonotype itself: As yet, its antigen is unknown.

V gave up 1 base and J gave up 1 base; unmatched junction bases: 1. CDR3 length: 14 residues. This receptor was identified in a human donor in good health (CMV status not recorded). Some clones in this sample may be carry-over from other donors' samples. The sequencing input was PBMCs, sequenced either directly or after in vitro stimulation (not recorded which). V is TRBV12-3 or TRBV12-4 and J is TRBJ2-7; 7 nucleotides line up with TRBD2. The CDR3 spells CASSLGGSSYEQYF. CDR3 bases: TGTGCCAGCAGTTTAGGCGGGAGTTCCTACGAGCAGTACTTC.